Listed below are T cell receptor beta chains from one sample, sequenced in a study of control samples from healthy donors and cancer patients. Using immunoSEQ multiplex PCR, the repertoire was profiled, and TCRdb retains in-frame clones only, with some absent. This sample carries about 84,000 clones, about nine tenths of them seen once, and the ten largest clones take approximately 14%. Sequenced input: blood. The receptors shown here come from a man aged 25-45 years in good health. Both conserved end residues are part of each CDR3. Fields, in order: V gene, clone size, D gene, J gene, CDR3 protein, CDR3 DNA. D genes are given only for firm matches. Size values are once, few and many counts, or a class for expanded clones, and some rows have none.

TRBV2	-	-	TRBJ1-1	CASRDTGKGFPEAFF	TGTGCCAGCAGGGACACAGGGAAGGGGTTCCCTGAAGCTTTCTTT
TRBV3-1/TRBV3-2	few	TRBD1	TRBJ1-6	CASSQTLTGTGDSPLHF	TGTGCCAGCAGCCAAACTCTCACCGGGACAGGTGATTCACCCCTCCACTTT
TRBV7-9	-	-	TRBJ1-1	CASSLAHDSTEAFF	TGTGCCAGCAGCTTAGCGCACGACAGCACTGAAGCTTTCTTT
TRBV3-1/TRBV3-2	once	-	TRBJ1-4	CASSQAPAKNEKLFF	TGTGCCAGCAGCCAAGCCCCGGCCAAGAATGAAAAACTGTTTTTT
TRBV4-1	-	-	TRBJ1-3	CASSHLQQAGNTIYF	TGCGCCAGCAGCCACCTTCAACAGGCTGGAAACACCATATATTTT
TRBV10-2	-	-	TRBJ2-1	CASRLDYNEQFF	TGCGCCAGCAGGCTAGACTACAATGAGCAGTTCTTC
TRBV11-3	-	-	TRBJ2-3	CASSLGTLSTDTDTQYF	TGTGCCAGCAGCTTAGGAACCTTATCAACAGACACAGATACGCAGTATTTT
TRBV11-2	-	-	TRBJ1-5	CASSLAGVGQPQHF	TGTGCCAGCAGCTTAGCAGGGGTGGGCCAGCCCCAGCATTTT
TRBV5-5	-	-	TRBJ2-2	CASSLSGSNTGELFF	TGTGCCAGCAGCTTGTCAGGGAGTAACACCGGGGAGCTGTTTTTT
TRBV30	-	-	TRBJ1-2	CAWSPPGTNYGYTF	TGTGCCTGGAGTCCACCCGGCACTAACTATGGCTACACCTTC
TRBV4-1	-	-	TRBJ2-1	CASSQEEKFDEQFF	TGCGCCAGCAGCCAGGAGGAGAAGTTCGATGAGCAGTTCTTC
TRBV6-2/TRBV6-3	-	-	TRBJ2-7	CASSYVLTPGYEQYF	TGTGCCAGCAGTTACGTGCTAACGCCAGGGTACGAGCAGTACTTC
TRBV9	-	-	TRBJ2-7	CASSGPGTGPYEQYF	TGTGCCAGCAGCGGGCCCGGGACGGGGCCCTACGAGCAGTACTTC
TRBV11-2	-	-	TRBJ1-1	CASTQRGGNTEAFF	TGTGCCAGCACCCAAAGGGGGGGTAACACTGAAGCTTTCTTT
TRBV7-6	-	TRBD1	TRBJ2-2	CASSSDRTGELFF	TGTGCCAGCAGCTCGGACAGGACCGGGGAGCTGTTTTTT
TRBV4-1	-	-	TRBJ2-2	CASSQGSFANTGELFF	TGCGCCAGCAGCCAAGGGTCGTTCGCGAACACCGGGGAGCTGTTTTTT